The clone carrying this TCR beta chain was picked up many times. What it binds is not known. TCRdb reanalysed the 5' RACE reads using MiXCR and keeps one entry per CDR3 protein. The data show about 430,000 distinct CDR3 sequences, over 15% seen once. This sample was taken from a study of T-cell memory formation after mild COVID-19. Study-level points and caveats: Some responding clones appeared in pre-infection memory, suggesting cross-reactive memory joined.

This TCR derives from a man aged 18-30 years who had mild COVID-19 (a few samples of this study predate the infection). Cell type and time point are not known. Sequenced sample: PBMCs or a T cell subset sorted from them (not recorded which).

In DNA, the CDR3 is TGTGCCAGCAGCTCCGACAGGGTTGAGACCCAGTACTTC. The encoded protein is CASSSDRVETQYF. The chain couples TRBV7-9 to TRBJ2-5, with 7 bases matching TRBD1. After removal of 4 bases from V and 5 bases from J, the junction contained 4 bases not matched to a gene. This CDR3 is built from 13 residues. The germline V gene has CDR1 SEHNR and CDR2 FQNEAQ (reference sequence).